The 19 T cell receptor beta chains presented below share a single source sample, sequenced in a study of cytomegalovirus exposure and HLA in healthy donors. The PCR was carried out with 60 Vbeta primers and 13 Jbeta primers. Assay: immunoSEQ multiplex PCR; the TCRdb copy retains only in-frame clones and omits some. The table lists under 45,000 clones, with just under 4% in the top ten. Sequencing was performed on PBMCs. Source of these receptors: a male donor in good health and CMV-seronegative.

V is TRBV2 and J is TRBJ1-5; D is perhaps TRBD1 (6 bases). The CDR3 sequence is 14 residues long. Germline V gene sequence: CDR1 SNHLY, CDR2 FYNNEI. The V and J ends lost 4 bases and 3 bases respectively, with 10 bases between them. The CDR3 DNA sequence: TGTGCCAGCAGTGCCCAGGGACACAATCAGCCCCAGCATTTT. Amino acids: CASSAQGHNQPQHF.

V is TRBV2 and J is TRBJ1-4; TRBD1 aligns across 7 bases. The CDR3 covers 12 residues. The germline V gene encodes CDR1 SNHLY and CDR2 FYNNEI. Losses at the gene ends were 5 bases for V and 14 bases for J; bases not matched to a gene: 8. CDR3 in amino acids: CASSRLQGKLFF. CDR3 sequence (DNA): TGTGCCAGCAGTCGCCTACAGGGGAAGCTGTTTTTT. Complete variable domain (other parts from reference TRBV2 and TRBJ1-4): EPEVTQTPSHQVTQMGQEVILRCVPISNHLYFYWYRQILGQKVEFLVSFYNNEISEKSEIFDDQFSVERPDGSNFTLKIRSTKLEDSAMYFCASSRLQGKLFFGSGTQLSVL.

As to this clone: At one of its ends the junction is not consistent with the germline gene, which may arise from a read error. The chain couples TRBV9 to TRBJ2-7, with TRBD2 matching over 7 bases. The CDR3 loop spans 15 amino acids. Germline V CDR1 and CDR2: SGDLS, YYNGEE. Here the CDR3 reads CASSVEASGPYEQYF. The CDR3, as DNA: TGTGCCAGTAGCGTAGAGGCTAGCGGCCCCTACGAGCAGTACTTC.

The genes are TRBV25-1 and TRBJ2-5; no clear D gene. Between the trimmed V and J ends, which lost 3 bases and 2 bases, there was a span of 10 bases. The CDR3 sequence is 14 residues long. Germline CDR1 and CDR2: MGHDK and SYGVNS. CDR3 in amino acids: CASSDVGFQETQYF. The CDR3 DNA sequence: TGTGCCAGCAGTGATGTCGGTTTTCAAGAGACCCAGTACTTC.

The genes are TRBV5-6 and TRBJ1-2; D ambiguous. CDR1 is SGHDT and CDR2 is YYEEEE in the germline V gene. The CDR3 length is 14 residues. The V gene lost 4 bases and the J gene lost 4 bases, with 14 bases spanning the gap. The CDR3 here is CASSPALSGYGYTF. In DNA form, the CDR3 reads TGTGCCAGCAGCCCCGCTCTTTCCGGCTATGGCTACACCTTC. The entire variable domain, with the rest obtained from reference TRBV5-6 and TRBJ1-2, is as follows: DAGVTQSPTHLIKTRGQQVTLRCSPKSGHDTVSWYQQALGQGPQFIFQYYEEEERQRGNFPDRFSGHQFPNYSSELNVNALLLGDSALYLCASSPALSGYGYTFGSGTRLTVV.

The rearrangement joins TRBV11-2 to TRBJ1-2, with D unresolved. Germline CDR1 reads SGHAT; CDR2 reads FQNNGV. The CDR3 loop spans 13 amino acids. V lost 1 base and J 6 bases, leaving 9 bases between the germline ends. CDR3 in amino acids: CASSLVGEDGYTF. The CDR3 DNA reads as TGTGCCAGCAGCTTAGTCGGGGAGGATGGCTACACCTTC.

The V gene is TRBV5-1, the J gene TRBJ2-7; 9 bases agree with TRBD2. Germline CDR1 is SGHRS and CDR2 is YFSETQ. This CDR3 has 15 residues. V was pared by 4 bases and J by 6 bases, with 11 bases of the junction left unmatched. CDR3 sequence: CASSPGLASFGEQYF. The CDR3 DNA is TGCGCCAGCAGCCCGGGACTAGCTTCCTTCGGCGAGCAGTACTTC. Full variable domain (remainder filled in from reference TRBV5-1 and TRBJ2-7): KAGVTQTPRYLIKTRGQQVTLSCSPISGHRSVSWYQQTPGQGLQFLFEYFSETQRNKGNFPGRFSGRQFSNSRSEMNVSTLELGDSALYLCASSPGLASFGEQYFGPGTRLTVT.

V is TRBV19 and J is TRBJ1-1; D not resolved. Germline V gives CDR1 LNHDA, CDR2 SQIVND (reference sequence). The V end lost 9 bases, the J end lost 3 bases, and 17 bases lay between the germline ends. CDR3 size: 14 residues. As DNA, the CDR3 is TGTGCCAGCCGTTCGAGGCCCGTGGACACTGAAGCTTTCTTT. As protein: CASRSRPVDTEAFF.

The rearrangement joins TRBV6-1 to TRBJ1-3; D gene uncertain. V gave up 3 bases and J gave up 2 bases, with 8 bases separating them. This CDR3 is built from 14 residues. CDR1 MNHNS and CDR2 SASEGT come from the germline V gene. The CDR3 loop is CASSEWSAGNTIYF. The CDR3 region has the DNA TGTGCCAGCAGTGAGTGGTCGGCTGGAAACACCATATATTTT.

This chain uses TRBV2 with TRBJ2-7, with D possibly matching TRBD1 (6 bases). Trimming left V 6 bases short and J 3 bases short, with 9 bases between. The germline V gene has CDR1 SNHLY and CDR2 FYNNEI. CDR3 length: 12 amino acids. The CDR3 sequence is CASRRGGYEQYF. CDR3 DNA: TGTGCCAGCAGGAGAGGGGGCTACGAGCAGTACTTC.

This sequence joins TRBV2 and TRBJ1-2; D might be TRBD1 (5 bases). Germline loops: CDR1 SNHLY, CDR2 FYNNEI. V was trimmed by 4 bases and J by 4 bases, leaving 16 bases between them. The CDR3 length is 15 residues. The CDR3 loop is CASSVGRGVGYGYTF. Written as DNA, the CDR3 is TGTGCCAGCAGTGTTGGGAGGGGTGTGGGCTATGGCTACACCTTC. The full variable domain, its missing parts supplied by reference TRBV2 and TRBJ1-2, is EPEVTQTPSHQVTQMGQEVILRCVPISNHLYFYWYRQILGQKVEFLVSFYNNEISEKSEIFDDQFSVERPDGSNFTLKIRSTKLEDSAMYFCASSVGRGVGYGYTFGSGTRLTVV.

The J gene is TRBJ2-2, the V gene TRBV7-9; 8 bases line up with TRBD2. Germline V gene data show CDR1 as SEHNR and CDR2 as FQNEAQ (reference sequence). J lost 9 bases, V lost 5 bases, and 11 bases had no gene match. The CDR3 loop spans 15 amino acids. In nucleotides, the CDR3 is TGTGCCAGCAGCCTTAGCGGGGAAGTAAGGAGGGAGCTGTTTTTT. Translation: CASSLSGEVRRELFF.

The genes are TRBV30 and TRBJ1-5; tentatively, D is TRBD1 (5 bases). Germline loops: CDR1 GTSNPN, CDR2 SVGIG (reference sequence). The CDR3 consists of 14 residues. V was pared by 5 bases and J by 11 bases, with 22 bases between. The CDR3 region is CAWGDSARTRAQHF. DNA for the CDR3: TGTGCCTGGGGGGACTCAGCGAGGACCCGGGCCCAGCATTTT.

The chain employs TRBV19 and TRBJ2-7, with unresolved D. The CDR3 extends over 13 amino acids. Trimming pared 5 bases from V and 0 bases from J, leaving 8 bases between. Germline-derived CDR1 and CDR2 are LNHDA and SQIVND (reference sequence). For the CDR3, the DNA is TGTGCCAGTAGTTTTACGAGCTCCTACGAGCAGTACTTC. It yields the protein CASSFTSSYEQYF.

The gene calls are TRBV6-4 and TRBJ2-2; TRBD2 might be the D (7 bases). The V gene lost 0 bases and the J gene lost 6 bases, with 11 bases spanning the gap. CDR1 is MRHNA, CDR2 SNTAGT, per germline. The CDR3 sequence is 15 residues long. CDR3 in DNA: TGTGCCAGCAGTGACTCGGCGGGGGCATCCGGGGAGCTGTTTTTT. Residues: CASSDSAGASGELFF.

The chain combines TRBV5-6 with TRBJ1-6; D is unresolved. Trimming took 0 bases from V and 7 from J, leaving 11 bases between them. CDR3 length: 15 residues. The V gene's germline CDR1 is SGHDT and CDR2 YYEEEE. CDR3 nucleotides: TGTGCCAGCAGCTTGGATCCCTCGGGGAATTCACCCCTCCACTTT. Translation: CASSLDPSGNSPLHF.

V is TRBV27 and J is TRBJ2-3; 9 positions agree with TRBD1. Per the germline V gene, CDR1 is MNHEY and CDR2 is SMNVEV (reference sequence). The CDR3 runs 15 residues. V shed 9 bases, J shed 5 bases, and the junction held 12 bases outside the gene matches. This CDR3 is CASRLQGAGRDTQYF. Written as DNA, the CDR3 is TGTGCCAGTAGACTACAGGGGGCAGGGAGAGATACGCAGTATTTT.

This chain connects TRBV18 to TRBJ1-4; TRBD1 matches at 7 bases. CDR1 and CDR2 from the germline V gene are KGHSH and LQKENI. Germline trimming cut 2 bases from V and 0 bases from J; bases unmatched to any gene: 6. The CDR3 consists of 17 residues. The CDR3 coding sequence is TGTGCCAGCTCACCAAGTTTGGGGACAGCAACTAATGAAAAACTGTTTTTT. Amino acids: CASSPSLGTATNEKLFF.

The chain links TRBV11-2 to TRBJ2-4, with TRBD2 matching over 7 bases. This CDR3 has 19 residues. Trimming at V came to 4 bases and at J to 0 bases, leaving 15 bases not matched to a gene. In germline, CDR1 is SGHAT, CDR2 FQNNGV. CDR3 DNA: TGTGCCAGCAGCTCGGGGGGACCGGTTCGCCTCCGAGCCAAAAACATTCAGTACTTC. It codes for CASSSGGPVRLRAKNIQYF. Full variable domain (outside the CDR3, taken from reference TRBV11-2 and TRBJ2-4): EAGVAQSPRYKIIEKRQSVAFWCNPISGHATLYWYQQILGQGPKLLIQFQNNGVVDDSQLPKDRFSAERLKGVDSTLKIQPAKLEDSAVYLCASSSGGPVRLRAKNIQYFGAGTRLSVL.